These 27 T cell receptor beta chains share one sample of origin, sequenced in a study of OX40 agonist ivuxolimab in advanced cancers. TCRdb's copy holds only in-frame clones and misses some; the assay was immunoSEQ multiplex PCR. The repertoire has tens of thousands of clones, 81% of them found once; the top ten carry around 4.2%. The material sequenced was CD4+ or CD8+ T cells sorted from blood, taken in a trial of the OX40 agonist ivuxolimab. The receptors shown here come from an adult with an advanced solid tumor such as melanoma, head and neck, liver or kidney cancer.

The chain combines TRBV4-1 with TRBJ1-1; D call uncertain. The V and J ends lost 1 base and 0 bases respectively, with 9 bases between them. Germline CDR1 MGHRA, CDR2 YSYEKL. The CDR3 loop spans 15 amino acids. CDR3 sequence: CASSQVSRLNTEAFF. The CDR3 DNA follows: TGCGCCAGCAGCCAAGTATCACGATTGAACACTGAAGCTTTCTTT.

The chain uses TRBV23-1 and TRBJ1-4; D is possibly TRBD1 (6 bases). TRBV23-1 is treated as an ORF (open reading frame) with a function not yet certain. CDR3 size: 16 residues. Trimming removed 2 bases from V and 5 bases from J, with 15 bases in between. The CDR3 nucleotides read TGCGCCAGCAGTCAAACCAGGACAGAGGAAAATGAAAAACTGTTTTTT. Translated: CASSQTRTEENEKLFF.

The CDR3 sequence is CSGLGSDYGYTF. The CDR3, as DNA: TGCAGCGGACTGGGGTCCGACTATGGCTACACCTTC. The chain is built from TRBV29-1 and TRBJ1-2; D unclear. Deletions cut 7 bases from V and 3 bases from J, with 12 bases between. Germline CDR1 SQVTM, CDR2 ANQGSEA. The CDR3 has 12 amino acids.

The CDR3 sequence is CASSRVFSVDGYTF. DNA for the CDR3: TGTGCCAGCAGCAGGGTTTTCTCAGTTGATGGCTACACCTTC. V and J are TRBV5-5 and TRBJ1-2; D gene ambiguous. Per germline, CDR1 SGHKS and CDR2 YYEKEE (reference sequence). The CDR3 spans 14 residues. Trimming cost V 4 bases and J 6 bases, with 16 bases left between them.

To note about this clone: This sample includes further DNA sequences coding for the same CDR3. The V and J genes are TRBV19 and TRBJ1-3; the D gene is possibly TRBD1 (5 bases). Germline CDR1 is LNHDA and CDR2 is SQIVND (reference sequence). V lost 6 bases, J lost 0 bases, and 9 bases lay in between. The CDR3 contains 14 residues. This CDR3 reads CASREGPSGNTIYF. In nucleotides, the CDR3 is TGTGCCAGTAGAGAGGGACCCTCTGGAAACACCATATATTTT.

This chain links TRBV25-1 with TRBJ2-1; TRBD2 matches 9 bases. CDR3 length: 15 amino acids. V dropped 3 bases and J dropped 7; count of bases not matched to a gene: 7. Germline-derived CDR1 and CDR2 are MGHDK and SYGVNS. The CDR3 DNA reads as TGTGCCAGCAGTGAGGCGGGGGGGCCGAAGAATGAGCAGTTCTTC. This translates into CASSEAGGPKNEQFF.

V is TRBV11-2 and J is TRBJ1-1; D not certain. The germline CDR1 and CDR2 sequences are SGHAT and FQNNGV. The CDR3 length is 12 residues. Trimming stripped 3 bases from V and 5 bases from J, with 7 bases between. The CDR3 DNA is TGTGCCAGCAGCTTTGGTGAAACTGAAGCTTTCTTT. It specifies CASSFGETEAFF.

CDR3 DNA sequence: TGTGCCAGCATTTCACGGGACGAGCAGTTCTTC. Protein product: CASISRDEQFF. The rearrangement joins TRBV6-5 to TRBJ2-1; the D call may be TRBD1 or TRBD2 (5 bases each). This CDR3 is 11 amino acids long. Germline CDR1 is MNHEY and CDR2 is SVGAGI. V lost 7 bases to trimming and J lost 10 bases, with 11 bases between them.

The V and J genes are TRBV12-5 and TRBJ1-1, with D hard to call. The V end lost 6 bases, the J end lost 2 bases, and 4 bases lay between the germline ends. Looked up from germline, CDR1 is LGHNT and CDR2 is FRNRAP. The CDR3 extends over 11 amino acids. The CDR3 nucleotides are TGTGCTAGTGGCCTCAACACTGAAGCTTTCTTT. Amino acids: CASGLNTEAFF.

This chain's CDR3 is CALRPILTGELFF. CDR3 in DNA: TGTGCCCTTAGACCGATACTCACCGGGGAGCTGTTTTTT. The V gene is TRBV30, the J gene TRBJ2-2; D call uncertain. Trimming cost V 8 bases and J 4 bases, with 14 bases left between them. The CDR3 loop spans 13 amino acids. Looked up from germline, CDR1 is GTSNPN and CDR2 is SVGIG (reference sequence).

V and J are TRBV10-3 and TRBJ1-1; 7 bases line up with TRBD1. There are 16 residues in the CDR3. The germline V gene encodes CDR1 ENHRY and CDR2 SYGVKD. Trimming at V came to 10 bases and at J to 3 bases, leaving 17 bases not matched to a gene. The CDR3 bases are TGTGCCACCTCGCCGGGCACAGGGGATCTTTACACTGAAGCTTTCTTT. Residues: CATSPGTGDLYTEAFF.

This clone turned up a few times. The junction differs from germline at one of its ends, possibly a read error. Within the sample, other DNA sequences also encode this same CDR3. The chain combines TRBV18 with TRBJ1-5; D perhaps matches TRBD1 (6 bases). Germline CDR1 reads KGHSH; CDR2 reads LQKENI. This CDR3 is 14 amino acids long. The CDR3 bases are TGTGCCAGCTCACCTCCTCGCCGGGACACGGGCTTGTATTTT. The encoded protein is CASSPPRRDTGLYF. The variable domain in full, with the rest retrieved from reference TRBV18 and TRBJ1-5, is NAGVMQNPRHLVRRRGQEARLRCSPMKGHSHVYWYRQLPEEGLKFMVYLQKENIIDESGMPKERFSAEFPKEGPSILRIQQVVRGDSAAYFCASSPPRRDTGLYFGDGTRLSIL.

V usage is TRBV5-4 and J usage is TRBJ2-1; no definite D call. From germline, CDR1 is SGHNT and CDR2 YYREEE (reference sequence). This CDR3 region has 13 residues. Trimming removed 1 base at V and 4 bases at J, with 6 bases between. The CDR3, as DNA: TGTGCCAGCAGCTTGACAGTTTACAATGAGCAGTTCTTC. Encoded protein: CASSLTVYNEQFF.

The chain employs TRBV9 and TRBJ2-2; tentative D call: TRBD1 (6 bases). Germline-derived CDR1 and CDR2 are SGDLS and YYNGEE. The CDR3 totals 16 residues. Trimming stripped 0 bases from V and 1 base from J, with 10 bases between. The CDR3 here is CASSVVGTRNTGELFF. CDR3 nucleotide sequence: TGTGCCAGCAGCGTAGTTGGGACACGGAACACCGGGGAGCTGTTTTTT.

This clone was observed a few times. The chain is built from TRBV11-2 and TRBJ1-1, with D possibly being TRBD1 (6 bases). V was clipped by 1 base and J by 2 bases, with 11 bases between them. The CDR3 is 15 residues long. Germline V CDR1 and CDR2: SGHAT, FQNNGV. The CDR3, as DNA: TGTGCCAGCAGCTTAGTCGCCAGGGGTAACACTGAAGCTTTCTTT. Translated, it gives CASSLVARGNTEAFF.

The chain employs TRBV7-9 and TRBJ1-1; D is perhaps TRBD1 (6 bases). The CDR3 consists of 14 residues. V was clipped by 0 bases and J by 4 bases, with 9 bases between them. Germline CDR1 is SEHNR and CDR2 is FQNEAQ (reference sequence). The DNA for the CDR3 is TGTGCCAGCAGCTTAGCCAGGGGTCCCACTGAAGCTTTCTTT. This encodes CASSLARGPTEAFF.

The J gene is TRBJ1-2, the V gene TRBV19, with a tentative D call TRBD1 (6 bases). The length of the CDR3 is 15 residues. Germline loops: CDR1 LNHDA, CDR2 SQIVND (reference sequence). V dropped 5 bases and J dropped 3 bases, with 16 bases sitting between them. For the CDR3, the DNA is TGTGCCAGTAGTCGGGACATGATATCGGACTATGGCTACACCTTC. Translating gives CASSRDMISDYGYTF.

In this sample, this clone turned up once. The chain is built from TRBV4-1 and TRBJ1-4; D call uncertain. Trimming took off 0 bases at V and 11 bases at J, with 7 bases between the two ends. Germline V gives CDR1 MGHRA, CDR2 YSYEKL. This CDR3 has 12 amino acids. CDR3 loop: CASSQDLAKLFF. The DNA for the CDR3 is TGCGCCAGCAGCCAAGATCTGGCCAAACTGTTTTTT.

This chain links TRBV7-7 with TRBJ2-2, with 9 bases aligning to TRBD2. The CDR3 length is 14 residues. The J segment lost 3 bases and the V segment lost 5 bases, leaving 1 base of the junction unmatched. In germline, CDR1 is SSHAT, CDR2 FNYEAQ (reference sequence). The CDR3 sequence is CASSAGGYTGELFF. CDR3 sequence (DNA): TGTGCCAGCAGCGCGGGGGGGTACACCGGGGAGCTGTTTTTT.

The V and J genes are TRBV29-1 and TRBJ2-3; 8 nucleotides align to TRBD2. The trim removed 3 bases at V and 5 bases at J, leaving 7 bases unmatched. Germline assignment: CDR1 SQVTM and CDR2 ANQGSEA. This CDR3 comprises 14 residues. DNA of the CDR3: TGCAGCGTTGAGGGCGGGAGGAGGGTAGATACGCAGTATTTT. This encodes CSVEGGRRVDTQYF.

The chain couples TRBV9 to TRBJ2-2; 8 bases align to TRBD1. The ends lost 0 bases at V and 0 bases at J; junction bases unmatched: 1. Germline V gene lookup returns CDR1 SGDLS and CDR2 YYNGEE. This CDR3 has 16 amino acids. The CDR3 region is CASSVEQGANTGELFF. In nucleotides, the CDR3 is TGTGCCAGCAGCGTAGAACAGGGGGCGAACACCGGGGAGCTGTTTTTT.

This sequence joins TRBV27 and TRBJ1-2; D is perhaps TRBD1 (6 bases). The CDR3 has 17 residues. The V end was cut by 6 bases, the J end by 6 bases, with 26 bases between. Germline CDR1 reads MNHEY; CDR2 reads SMNVEV (reference sequence). CDR3 in amino acids: CASSGRPRNRDTHGYTF. In nucleotides, the CDR3 is TGTGCCAGCAGCGGTCGCCCGAGAAACCGGGACACCCATGGCTACACCTTC.

The chain carries TRBV5-1 and TRBJ1-1; 8 nucleotides agree with TRBD1. This CDR3 has 13 amino acids. Germline CDR1 is SGHRS and CDR2 is YFSETQ. Trimming cost V 3 bases and J 5 bases; bases outside gene matches: 3. CDR3 sequence reads: CASSSTGGTEAFF. CDR3 bases: TGCGCCAGCAGCTCAACAGGGGGGACTGAAGCTTTCTTT.

This chain connects TRBV18 to TRBJ2-3, with D possibly called TRBD1 or TRBD2 (5 bases each). Germline-derived CDR1 and CDR2 are KGHSH and LQKENI. This CDR3 spans 15 amino acids. Trimming pared 0 bases from V and 5 bases from J, leaving 12 bases between. The CDR3 loop is CASSPPGVVGDTQYF. Written as DNA, the CDR3 is TGTGCCAGCTCACCACCGGGGGTGGTCGGAGATACGCAGTATTTT.

The chain couples TRBV4-1 to TRBJ1-2; D is perhaps TRBD1 (6 bases). Between the trimmed V and J ends, which lost 4 bases and 4 bases, there was a span of 19 bases. The CDR3 totals 16 residues. Germline values: CDR1 MGHRA, CDR2 YSYEKL. The CDR3 protein is CASSPEVSSGAYGYTF. The DNA for the CDR3 is TGCGCCAGCAGCCCGGAGGTATCTTCAGGGGCCTATGGCTACACCTTC.

The rearrangement links TRBV19 to TRBJ1-6; TRBD1 might be the D (6 bases). Germline-derived CDR1 and CDR2 are LNHDA and SQIVND (reference sequence). V was pared by 7 bases and J by 7 bases, with 11 bases between. The CDR3 contains 13 residues. CDR3 residues: CASNGDTNSPLHF. In DNA, the CDR3 is TGTGCCAGTAACGGGGACACGAATTCACCCCTCCACTTT.

V is TRBV7-6 and J is TRBJ1-3, with a possible D match to TRBD1 (6 bases). The CDR3 consists of 15 residues. Looked up from germline, CDR1 is SGHVS and CDR2 is FNYEAQ. Trimming shortened V by 2 bases and J by 5 bases, and 13 bases separated the two germline ends. The CDR3 is CASSLNSGQRNTIYF. CDR3 coding DNA: TGTGCCAGCAGCTTAAATTCGGGACAAAGAAACACCATATATTTT.